These 20 T cell receptor beta chains were all obtained from the same sample, sequenced in a study of cytomegalovirus exposure and HLA in healthy donors (dated by TCRdb to the late 2010s). Receptor libraries were prepared by the immunoSEQ multiplex PCR assay. The multiplex PCR relied on a mix of 60 forward primers for TCR Vbeta segments and 13 reverse primers for TCR Jbeta segments. Held by TCRdb, this immuneACCESS table contains in-frame sequences only and omits some clones. Under half of the omission traces to an unresolved V gene where checked; the cause of the rest is unknown. Across this sample there are fewer than 250,000 clones, with more than 75% seen only once. 1% to 1.5% of the sample comes from the top ten. What was sequenced was PBMCs. The receptors were sampled from a man younger than 45 in good health and CMV-seronegative.

This clone is a singleton in its sample. The genes are TRBV6-1 and TRBJ1-2; tentative D call: TRBD1 (6 bases). Germline V gene lookup returns CDR1 MNHNS and CDR2 SASEGT. Trimming pared 11 bases from V and 5 bases from J, leaving 15 bases between. The CDR3 consists of 12 residues. CDR3 protein: CACLRGIYGYTF. The CDR3 DNA follows: TGTGCCTGCTTAAGGGGGATATATGGCTACACCTTC.

The V and J genes are TRBV9 and TRBJ1-1, with 11 bases aligning to TRBD1. V gave up 4 bases and J gave up 6 bases; unmatched junction bases: 5. The CDR3 consists of 14 residues. The germline CDR1 and CDR2 sequences are SGDLS and YYNGEE. The CDR3 bases are TGTGCCAGCAGCCCTCGGGACAGGGGGGCTGAAGCTTTCTTT. This sequence encodes CASSPRDRGAEAFF.

The chain uses TRBV11-2 and TRBJ2-5; 9 bases fit TRBD2. V was pared by 5 bases and J by 3 bases, with 10 bases of the junction left unmatched. CDR1 is SGHAT, CDR2 FQNNGV, per germline. The CDR3 loop spans 16 amino acids. CDR3 nucleotide sequence: TGTGCCAGCAGCCGGACATGGCGGGGGGGAGAAGAGACCCAGTACTTC. It translates to CASSRTWRGGEETQYF. The full variable domain, with the rest looked up from reference TRBV11-2 and TRBJ2-5, is EAGVAQSPRYKIIEKRQSVAFWCNPISGHATLYWYQQILGQGPKLLIQFQNNGVVDDSQLPKDRFSAERLKGVDSTLKIQPAKLEDSAVYLCASSRTWRGGEETQYFGPGTRLLVL.

This clone was picked up one time. The chain combines TRBV2 with TRBJ2-1, with TRBD2 matching over 13 bases. Germline CDR1 reads SNHLY; CDR2 reads FYNNEI. Trimming removed 7 bases from V and 4 bases from J; junction bases left unmatched: 10. This CDR3 has 17 amino acids. The CDR3 is CASTEGGLAGRYNEQFF. The CDR3 DNA follows: TGTGCCAGCACCGAGGGGGGACTAGCGGGGCGGTACAATGAGCAGTTCTTC.

The CDR3 spells CAWPAGVDGTGELFF. The CDR3 nucleotides are TGTGCCTGGCCCGCGGGGGTGGATGGCACCGGGGAGCTGTTTTTT. The chain links TRBV30 to TRBJ2-2, with TRBD2 matching 7 bases. This CDR3 is 15 amino acids long. J was trimmed by 4 bases and V by 5 bases; bases with no gene match: 10. In germline, CDR1 is GTSNPN, CDR2 SVGIG (reference sequence).

The V gene is TRBV7-8, the J gene TRBJ2-7, with TRBD1 matching over 9 bases. CDR1 is SGHVS, CDR2 FQNEAQ, per germline. Losses at the gene ends were 1 base for V and 5 bases for J; bases not matched to a gene: 9. This CDR3 is built from 16 residues. CDR3 nucleotide sequence: TGTGCCAGCAGCTTAGAGGTCACAGGGGGCAGGAACGAGCAGTACTTC. It specifies CASSLEVTGGRNEQYF.

The chain recombines TRBV27 with TRBJ2-5, with 11 nucleotides matching TRBD2. J was trimmed by 7 bases and V by 6 bases; bases with no gene match: 7. Germline V CDR1 and CDR2: MNHEY, SMNVEV (reference sequence). The CDR3 covers 14 residues. The CDR3 sequence: CASRIAGGPGTQYF. Written as DNA, the CDR3 is TGTGCCAGCAGAATAGCGGGAGGGCCAGGGACCCAGTACTTC.

The chain couples TRBV6-5 to TRBJ2-3, with TRBD2 identical over 7 bases. The CDR3 covers 15 residues. Germline CDR1 reads MNHEY; CDR2 reads SVGAGI. Trimming cost V 2 bases and J 3 bases; bases outside gene matches: 5. CDR3 DNA: TGTGCCAGCAGTTACCGACTAGCTGATACAGATACGCAGTATTTT. It encodes CASSYRLADTDTQYF.

This clone was observed a handful of times. The genes are TRBV5-4 and TRBJ2-6; TRBD1 matches at 7 bases. CDR3 length: 16 amino acids. The trim removed 0 bases at V and 4 bases at J, leaving 4 bases unmatched. The germline V gene has CDR1 SGHNT and CDR2 YYREEE (reference sequence). The CDR3 coding sequence is TGTGCCAGCAGCTTGGATACAGGGGTGGGGGCCAACGTCCTGACTTTC. Translation: CASSLDTGVGANVLTF.

The rearrangement links TRBV9 to TRBJ2-5; 8 bases fit TRBD2. V trimming: 1 base; J trimming: 5 bases; junction bases outside the gene matches: 7. The CDR3 extends over 15 amino acids. Germline V CDR1 and CDR2: SGDLS, YYNGEE. The CDR3 region is CASSVSGRAWETQYF. CDR3 DNA sequence: TGTGCCAGCAGCGTAAGCGGGAGAGCTTGGGAGACCCAGTACTTC.

V is TRBV14 and J is TRBJ2-5, with unresolved D. Trimming pared 4 bases from V and 7 bases from J, leaving 10 bases between. The CDR3 is made up of 12 amino acids. Germline values: CDR1 SGHDN, CDR2 FVKESK. Written as DNA, the CDR3 is TGTGCCAGCAGCCTAAGCAGGTGGACCCAGTACTTC. As protein: CASSLSRWTQYF.

The rearrangement uses TRBV27 and TRBJ2-5; 9 nucleotides agree with TRBD2. The J call may be incorrect, as the DNA end agrees better with TRBJ2-7. In germline, CDR1 is MNHEY, CDR2 SMNVEV (reference sequence). CDR3 size: 14 residues. CDR3: CASSSLAGSYEQYF. DNA for the CDR3: TGTGCCAGCAGTTCCCTAGCGGGAAGCTACGAGCAGTACTTC.

The CDR3 region has the DNA TGTGCCAGTAGTATCGTTAGCGGGCAAGCTTACAATGAGCAGTTCTTC. Its protein is CASSIVSGQAYNEQFF. The chain carries TRBV19 and TRBJ2-1; 7 bases map to TRBD2. CDR3 length: 16 residues. CDR1 and CDR2 (germline): LNHDA, SQIVND (reference sequence). With V trimmed by 3 bases and J by 4 bases, 9 bases remained unmatched.

V and J are TRBV18 and TRBJ2-5, with 9 bases matching TRBD2. The CDR3 sequence is 13 residues long. V lost 3 bases and J lost 5; bases outside the gene matches: 1. CDR1 is KGHSH and CDR2 is LQKENI in the germline V gene. The chain's CDR3 is CASSPGTSETQYF. The CDR3 region has the DNA TGTGCCAGCTCACCGGGGACTAGCGAGACCCAGTACTTC.

Here the CDR3 reads CSVAGTGMNTGELFF. The CDR3, as DNA: TGCAGCGTTGCCGGGACAGGGATGAACACCGGGGAGCTGTTTTTT. The V call is TRBV29-1, the J call TRBJ2-2, with 9 bases fitting TRBD1. After removal of 4 bases from V and 1 base from J, the junction contained 4 bases not matched to a gene. Germline CDR1 reads SQVTM; CDR2 reads ANQGSEA. This CDR3 is built from 15 residues.

The CDR3, as DNA: TGCGCCAGCAGTCCAAATTACGAGCAGTACTTC. Translated: CASSPNYEQYF. This chain joins TRBV23-1 and TRBJ2-7; D is unclear. TRBV23-1 is recorded as an ORF, its role being uncertain. V was clipped by 4 bases and J by 4 bases, with 5 bases between them. The CDR3 loop spans 11 amino acids.

V gene TRBV28 combines with J gene TRBJ2-5, with D perhaps TRBD1 (6 bases). The CDR3 extends over 14 amino acids. CDR1 and CDR2 from the germline V gene are MDHEN and SYDVKM. The germline V and J ends were trimmed by 6 bases and 3 bases, with 14 bases remaining between them. In DNA, the CDR3 is TGTGCCAGCAGGGTAACAGGGAGTGAAGAGACCCAGTACTTC. Its protein product is CASRVTGSEETQYF.

The chain is built from TRBV18 and TRBJ2-7; TRBD1 agrees at 8 bases. J lost 6 bases, V lost 1 base, and 8 bases had no gene match. There are 15 residues in the CDR3. Germline lookup yields CDR1 KGHSH and CDR2 LQKENI. The CDR3, as DNA: TGTGCCAGCTCACCACTCGGACAGGGCGGCTTCGAGCAGTACTTC. This sequence encodes CASSPLGQGGFEQYF.

The chain has TRBV11-2 and TRBJ2-7; 12 bases map to TRBD2. CDR1 SGHAT and CDR2 FQNNGV come from the germline V gene. This CDR3 has 16 residues. V lost 5 bases and J lost 0; bases outside the gene matches: 5. CDR3 nucleotide sequence: TGTGCCAGCAGCGGGGGACTAGCGGGTAACTCCTACGAGCAGTACTTC. Amino acids: CASSGGLAGNSYEQYF.

The V gene is TRBV4-1, the J gene TRBJ1-2, with D perhaps matching TRBD1 (5 bases). CDR3 length: 16 residues. Per the germline V gene, CDR1 is MGHRA and CDR2 is YSYEKL. Trimming removed 0 bases from V and 2 bases from J, with 13 bases in between. CDR3 region: CASSQDRQRSNYGYTF. The CDR3 DNA sequence: TGCGCCAGCAGCCAAGACCGACAGCGCTCCAACTATGGCTACACCTTC.